Sequencing of this T cell receptor beta chain was carried out in a study of cytomegalovirus exposure and HLA in healthy donors. The PCR used 60 Vbeta and 13 Jbeta primers. Profiled with immunoSEQ multiplex PCR; TCRdb holds only in-frame clones, not every one. The data show about 120,000 clones, roughly 80% seen once. Note on this clone: Its antigen is not known.

CDR1 and CDR2 from the germline V gene are WSHSY and SAAADI. V gave up 6 bases and J gave up 5 bases; unmatched junction bases: 7. The CDR3 extends over 15 amino acids. The study, taken as a whole, reports: For most TCR beta V segments, an earlier analysis put the productive rate at about 87% or about 30% of the time.

The J gene is TRBJ2-1, the V gene TRBV10-2; 10 bases fit TRBD2. This sequence originates from a woman aged 35 to 49 in good health and CMV-seropositive. The source material was PBMCs. The CDR3 DNA follows: TGCGCCAGCAGGGATATAGCGGGGGGAAACAATGAGCAGTTCTTC. It translates to CASRDIAGGNNEQFF.